These 24 T cell receptor beta chains came from one sample sequenced in a study of early T cells in non-severe SARS-CoV-2 infection. Each CDR3 protein gets one entry after TCRdb re-called the 5' RACE reads with MiXCR. The sample lists nearly 30,000 distinct CDR3 sequences; 5.5% to 6.5% were seen once. Sequencing was carried out using whole blood. The source is an adult who was a healthcare worker with PCR-confirmed SARS-CoV-2 infection or an uninfected control (not recorded which).

This clonotype was counted ten times or more. The V and J genes are TRBV7-8 and TRBJ2-5; TRBD2 might be the D (5 bases). Germline V lookup: CDR1 SGHVS, CDR2 FQNEAQ. The CDR3 spans 14 residues. V was cut by 5 bases and J by 1 base, with 11 bases left in between. CDR3 bases: TGTGCCAGCAGCCGCCGACTACTCCAAGAGACCCAGTACTTC. This codes for CASSRRLLQETQYF.

This clonotype was counted at least ten times. CDR3 in amino acids: CAISDTGQGRTDTQYF. CDR3 DNA: TGTGCCATCAGTGATACGGGACAGGGTCGGACAGATACGCAGTATTTT. The V call is TRBV10-3, the J call TRBJ2-3; 9 positions match TRBD1. The CDR3 is 16 amino acids. With V trimmed by 3 bases and J by 3 bases, 7 bases remained unmatched. The germline CDR1 and CDR2 sequences are ENHRY and SYGVKD.

This clonotype was detected many times. The chain links TRBV7-2 to TRBJ2-3, with D uncertain. The CDR3 covers 14 residues. In germline, CDR1 is SGHTA, CDR2 FQGNSA. Trimming took off 2 bases at V and 0 bases at J, with 6 bases between the two ends. CDR3 DNA sequence: TGTGCCAGCAGCTTAATACTAAGCACAGATACGCAGTATTTT. Translated: CASSLILSTDTQYF.

This clonotype was detected many times. The chain uses TRBV6-6 and TRBJ2-7; D is tentatively TRBD1 or TRBD2 (5 bases each). V lost 5 bases, J lost 3 bases, and 20 bases lay in between. The CDR3 totals 16 residues. Per germline, CDR1 MNHNY and CDR2 SVGAGI (reference sequence). This chain's CDR3 is CASSPQSGKGVYEQYF. The CDR3 coding sequence is TGTGCCAGCAGTCCCCAATCGGGGAAAGGGGTCTACGAGCAGTACTTC.

By frequency in the sample, this clonotype is medium-sized. The genes are TRBV3-1 and TRBJ1-6; no reliable D call. Trimming left V 4 bases short and J 15 bases short, with 16 bases between. The CDR3 is made up of 13 amino acids. Germline CDR1 reads LGHDT; CDR2 reads YNNKEL (reference sequence). The CDR3, as DNA: TGTGCCAGCAGCCGGGCCGGTGATGTTGACCTCCACTTT. Translation gives CASSRAGDVDLHF.

This clonotype was recorded many times. The gene calls are TRBV20-1 and TRBJ1-1, with D unclear. Germline V gene sequence: CDR1 DFQATT, CDR2 SNEGSKA (reference sequence). V was cut by 5 bases and J by 4 bases, with 14 bases left in between. This CDR3 is built from 13 residues. CDR3 in DNA: TGCAGTGCTCAGCGGGAGTGGGGCACTGAAGCTTTCTTT. It yields the protein CSAQREWGTEAFF.

The sample holds many counts of this clonotype. The CDR3 region is CASSLNRMNTEAFF. CDR3 coding DNA: TGTGCCAGCAGTTTAAACAGGATGAACACTGAAGCTTTCTTT. V gene TRBV12-3 or TRBV12-4 combines with J gene TRBJ1-1; a possible D gene is TRBD1 (5 bases). Trimming removed 2 bases at V and 0 bases at J, with 7 bases between. This CDR3 has 14 residues.

This clonotype was detected a few times. This chain uses TRBV7-6 with TRBJ2-5; 9 nucleotides align to TRBD1. Germline loops: CDR1 SGHVS, CDR2 FNYEAQ. This CDR3 is built from 15 residues. The V segment lost 1 base and the J segment 2 bases; nucleotides outside the gene matches: 2. The chain's CDR3 is CASSLGGTGQETQYF. In DNA, the CDR3 is TGTGCCAGCAGCTTAGGGGGGACAGGGCAAGAGACCCAGTACTTC.

This clonotype has at least ten counts. This chain uses TRBV27 with TRBJ2-7; D unresolved. CDR1 and CDR2 from the germline V gene are MNHEY and SMNVEV (reference sequence). V lost 2 bases to trimming and J lost 2 bases, with 13 bases between them. CDR3 length: 15 amino acids. The CDR3 DNA sequence: TGTGCCAGCAGTTTAGAAGGACCCCCAACCTACGAGCAGTACTTC. It yields the protein CASSLEGPPTYEQYF.

This clonotype was recorded many times. This sequence joins TRBV4-3 and TRBJ1-2; 8 bases agree with TRBD1. J was trimmed by 4 bases and V by 1 base; bases with no gene match: 8. CDR1 and CDR2 from the germline V gene are LGHNA and YSLEER. CDR3 length: 16 amino acids. This CDR3 reads CASSQAPGQEGYGYTF. In DNA form, the CDR3 reads TGCGCCAGCAGCCAAGCTCCGGGACAGGAGGGCTATGGCTACACCTTC.

The chain employs TRBV2 and TRBJ2-6; D may be TRBD1 (5 bases). This CDR3 contains 17 residues. Germline values: CDR1 SNHLY, CDR2 FYNNEI. The germline V and J ends were trimmed by 6 bases and 1 base, with 16 bases remaining between them. In DNA form, the CDR3 reads TGTGCCAGCAGCCCTGGTTTGGGGCGATCTGGGGCCAACGTCCTGACTTTC. It codes for CASSPGLGRSGANVLTF.

This clonotype was observed many times. The chain employs TRBV18 and TRBJ1-3; D uncertain. The length of the CDR3 is 13 residues. V gave up 2 bases and J gave up 8 bases, with 10 bases separating them. Germline V CDR1 and CDR2: KGHSH, LQKENI. CDR3 coding DNA: TGTGCCAGCTCACCAGGATCCTGGGACACCATATATTTT. It specifies CASSPGSWDTIYF.

The chain uses TRBV29-1 and TRBJ1-5; 7 nucleotides agree with TRBD1. The CDR3 has 15 residues. Germline-derived CDR1 and CDR2 are SQVTM and ANQGSEA. CDR3 DNA sequence: TGCAACCAAAATAAAGGGACAGAAGGCAATCAGCCCCAGCATTTT. It translates to CNQNKGTEGNQPQHF.

This chain links TRBV4-3 with TRBJ2-7, with 9 positions matching TRBD1. CDR1 is LGHNA, CDR2 YSLEER, per germline. After removal of 0 bases from V and 0 bases from J, the junction contained 15 bases not matched to a gene. CDR3 size: 20 residues. The CDR3 region is CASSQDIWVMGTGSSYEQYF. The CDR3 DNA follows: TGCGCCAGCAGCCAAGATATTTGGGTGATGGGGACAGGGTCCTCCTACGAGCAGTACTTC.

In this sample, this clonotype turned up a few times. The genes are TRBV30 and TRBJ2-7; D ambiguous. The germline V gene encodes CDR1 GTSNPN and CDR2 SVGIG (reference sequence). Trimming cost V 1 base and J 1 base, with 8 bases left between them. The CDR3 covers 13 residues. In DNA, the CDR3 is TGTGCCTGGAGTGAGAACTTTTCCTACGAGCAGTACTTC. Protein: CAWSENFSYEQYF.

This clonotype was seen at least ten times. This chain uses TRBV14 with TRBJ1-1; D is unclear. The CDR3 is 13 residues long. V was trimmed by 8 bases and J by 0 bases, leaving 10 bases between them. From germline, CDR1 is SGHDN and CDR2 FVKESK. The CDR3 sequence is CASSPLLNTEAFF. CDR3 in DNA: TGTGCCAGCTCGCCACTTCTGAACACTGAAGCTTTCTTT.

This clonotype has at least ten counts. This chain links TRBV5-1 with TRBJ1-4, with 10 bases matching TRBD1. The CDR3 runs to 14 residues. Germline V CDR1 and CDR2: SGHRS, YFSETQ. Trimming at V came to 4 bases and at J to 8 bases, leaving 5 bases not matched to a gene. DNA of the CDR3: TGCGCCAGCAGCCTGACAGGGGGCGAGGAAAAACTGTTTTTT. This translates into CASSLTGGEEKLFF. The whole variable domain, filled in from reference TRBV5-1 and TRBJ1-4, reads KAGVTQTPRYLIKTRGQQVTLSCSPISGHRSVSWYQQTPGQGLQFLFEYFSETQRNKGNFPGRFSGRQFSNSRSEMNVSTLELGDSALYLCASSLTGGEEKLFFGSGTQLSVL.

This clonotype was picked up a small number of times. V and J are TRBV20-1 and TRBJ2-3, with 8 bases matching TRBD2. J was trimmed by 4 bases and V by 0 bases; bases with no gene match: 6. Germline V gene sequence: CDR1 DFQATT, CDR2 SNEGSKA (reference sequence). CDR3 length equals 15 residues. The DNA of the CDR3 is TGCAGTGCTAGAGATGGCGGGGGGACGGCAGATACGCAGTATTTT. It yields the protein CSARDGGGTADTQYF.

This clonotype was found many times. The J gene is TRBJ2-7, the V gene TRBV24-1; a possible D gene is TRBD1 (5 bases). Germline CDR1 and CDR2: KGHDR and SFDVKD. The CDR3 has 13 residues. Trimming cost V 6 bases and J 3 bases, with 11 bases left between them. As DNA, the CDR3 is TGTGCCACCAGTCAGGGTAGGGACTACGAGCAGTACTTC. Translation gives CATSQGRDYEQYF.

In its sample, this clonotype was seen a few times. The gene calls are TRBV9 and TRBJ2-1; 11 positions agree with TRBD1. The length of the CDR3 is 16 residues. V shed 4 bases and J 9 bases; nucleotides not matched to a gene: 12. The germline V gene has CDR1 SGDLS and CDR2 YYNGEE. DNA for the CDR3: TGTGCCAGCAGCCCTCATCTCGGGACAGGGGGGGCTGAGCAGTTCTTC. It yields the protein CASSPHLGTGGAEQFF.

J is TRBJ2-7 and V is TRBV20-1; D ambiguous. Looked up from germline, CDR1 is DFQATT and CDR2 is SNEGSKA (reference sequence). V was trimmed by 6 bases and J by 3 bases, leaving 9 bases between them. This CDR3 spans 11 amino acids. In DNA, the CDR3 is TGCAGTGCCACCGACCGCTACGAGCAGTACTTC. This sequence encodes CSATDRYEQYF.

This clonotype was detected many times. The chain employs TRBV5-4 and TRBJ1-3; D remains unclear. In germline, CDR1 is SGHNT, CDR2 YYREEE (reference sequence). Trimming pared 4 bases from V and 0 bases from J, leaving 14 bases between. The CDR3 extends over 16 amino acids. CDR3 loop: CASSLWAGISGNTIYF. CDR3 sequence (DNA): TGTGCCAGCAGCCTGTGGGCGGGGATCTCTGGAAACACCATATATTTT.

The chain couples TRBV12-3 or TRBV12-4 to TRBJ2-7; no reliable D call. V was shortened by 4 bases and J by 8 bases, with 9 bases between the two germline ends. This CDR3 is 11 amino acids long. CDR3 nucleotides: TGTGCCAGCAGTTCTAGGGAAAAGCAGTACTTC. Translated: CASSSREKQYF.

This clonotype was detected ten times or more. The chain carries TRBV29-1 and TRBJ2-3; 9 bases agree with TRBD2. V shed 5 bases and J 7 bases; nucleotides not matched to a gene: 16. The CDR3 extends over 16 amino acids. Germline CDR1 is SQVTM and CDR2 is ANQGSEA. The CDR3 DNA follows: TGCAGCGTTCGGGCTAGCGGGGCAAGCGCTCTCAATACGCAGTATTTT. Residues: CSVRASGASALNTQYF.